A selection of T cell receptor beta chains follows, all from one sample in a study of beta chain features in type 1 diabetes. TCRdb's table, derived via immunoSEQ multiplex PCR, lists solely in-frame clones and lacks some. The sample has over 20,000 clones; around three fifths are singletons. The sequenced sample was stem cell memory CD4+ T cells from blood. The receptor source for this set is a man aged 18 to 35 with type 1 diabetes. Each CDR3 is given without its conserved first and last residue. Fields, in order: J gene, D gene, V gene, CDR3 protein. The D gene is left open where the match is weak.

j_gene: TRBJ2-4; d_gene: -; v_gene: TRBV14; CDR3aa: ASSQGAGVRNIQY
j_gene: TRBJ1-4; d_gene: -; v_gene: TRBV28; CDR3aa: ASSRSAVDEKLF
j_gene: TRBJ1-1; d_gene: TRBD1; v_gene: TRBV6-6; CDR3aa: ASSSPSQGANTEAF
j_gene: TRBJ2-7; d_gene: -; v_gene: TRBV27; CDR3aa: ASRTSGAGAYEQY
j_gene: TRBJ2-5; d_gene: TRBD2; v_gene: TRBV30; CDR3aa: AWSGPSGSGETQY
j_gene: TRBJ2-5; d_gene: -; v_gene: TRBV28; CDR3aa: ATMRQGVREQY
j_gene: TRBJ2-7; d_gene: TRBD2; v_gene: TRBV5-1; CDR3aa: ASRYLAGPYEQY
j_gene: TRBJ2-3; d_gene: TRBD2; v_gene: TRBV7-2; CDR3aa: ASSRGFRGGVGDTQY
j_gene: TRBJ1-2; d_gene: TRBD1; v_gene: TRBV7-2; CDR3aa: ASSLEGQGAVGYT
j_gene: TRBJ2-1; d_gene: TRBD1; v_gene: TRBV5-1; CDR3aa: ASAGTGENEQF
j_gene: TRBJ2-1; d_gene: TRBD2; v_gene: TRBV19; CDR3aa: ASSIRGLAGVRNEQF
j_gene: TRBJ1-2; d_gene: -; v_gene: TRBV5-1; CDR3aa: ASSLATGANYGYT
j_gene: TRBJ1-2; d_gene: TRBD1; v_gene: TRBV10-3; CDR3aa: AITGRTGTANYGYT
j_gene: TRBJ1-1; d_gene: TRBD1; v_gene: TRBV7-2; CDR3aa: ASSSQGAVNTEAF
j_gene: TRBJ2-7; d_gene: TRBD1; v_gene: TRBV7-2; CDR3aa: ASRGTGGYEQY
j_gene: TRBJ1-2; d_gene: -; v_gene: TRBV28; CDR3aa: ASVSGQRVEGYT
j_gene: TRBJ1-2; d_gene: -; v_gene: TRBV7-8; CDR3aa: ASSLRLLHGYT
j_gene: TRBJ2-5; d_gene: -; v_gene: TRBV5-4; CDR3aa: ASSVGARQETQY
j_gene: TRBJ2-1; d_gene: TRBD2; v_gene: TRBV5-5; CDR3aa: ASSLGLAGEEQF
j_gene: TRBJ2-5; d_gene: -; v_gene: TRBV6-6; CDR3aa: ASSYRETQY
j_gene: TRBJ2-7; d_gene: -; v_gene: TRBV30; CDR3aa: AWSVGQGSYEQY
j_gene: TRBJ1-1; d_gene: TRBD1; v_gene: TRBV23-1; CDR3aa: ASMGTGYLVTEAF
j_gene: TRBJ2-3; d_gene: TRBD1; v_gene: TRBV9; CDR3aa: ASSDRDRGPKSTDTQY
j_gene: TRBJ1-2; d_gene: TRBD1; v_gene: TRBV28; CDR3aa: ASSTPVTGVGYT
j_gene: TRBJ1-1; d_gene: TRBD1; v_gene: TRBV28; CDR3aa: ASSSTGGEAF
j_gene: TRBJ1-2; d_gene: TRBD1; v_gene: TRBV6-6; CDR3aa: ASSYPWTGDGYT
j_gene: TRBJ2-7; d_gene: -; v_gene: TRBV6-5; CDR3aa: ASTHSGVVNEQY
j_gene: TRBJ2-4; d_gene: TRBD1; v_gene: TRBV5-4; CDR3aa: ASGSQGAPELGKNIQY
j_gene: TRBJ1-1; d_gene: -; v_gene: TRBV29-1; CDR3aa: SVEYRPGTEAF
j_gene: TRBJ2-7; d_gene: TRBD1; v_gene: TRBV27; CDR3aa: ASSLVQGAYEQY
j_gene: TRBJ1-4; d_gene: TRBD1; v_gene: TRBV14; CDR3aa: ASSQSIGTVNEKLF
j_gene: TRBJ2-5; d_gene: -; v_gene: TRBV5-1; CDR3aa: ASSSQGAETQY
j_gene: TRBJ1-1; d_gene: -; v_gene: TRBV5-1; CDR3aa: ASGGDGYNTEAF
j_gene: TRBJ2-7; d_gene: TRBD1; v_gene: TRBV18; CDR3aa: ASQNPGTGGSDEQY
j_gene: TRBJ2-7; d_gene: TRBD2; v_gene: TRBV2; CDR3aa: ASNAGGSDLYEQY
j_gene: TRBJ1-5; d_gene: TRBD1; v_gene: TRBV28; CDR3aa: ASRSTGDYQPQH
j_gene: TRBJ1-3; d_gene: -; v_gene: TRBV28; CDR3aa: ASSLARGNRPSGNTIY
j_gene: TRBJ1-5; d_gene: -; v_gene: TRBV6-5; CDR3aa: ASSYSYSNQPQH
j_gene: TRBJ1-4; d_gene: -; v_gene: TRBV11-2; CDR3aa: ASSRGGGEKLF
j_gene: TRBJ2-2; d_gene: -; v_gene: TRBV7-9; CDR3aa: ASSLLGSGELF
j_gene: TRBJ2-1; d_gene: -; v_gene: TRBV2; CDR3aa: ASSPGVRGNEQF
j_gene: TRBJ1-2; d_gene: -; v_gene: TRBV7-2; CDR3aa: ASSLVQNYGYT
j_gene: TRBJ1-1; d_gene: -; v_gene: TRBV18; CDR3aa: ASSPWVGGTGTEAF
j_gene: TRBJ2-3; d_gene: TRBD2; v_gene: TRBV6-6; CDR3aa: ASIQSAGAVDTQY
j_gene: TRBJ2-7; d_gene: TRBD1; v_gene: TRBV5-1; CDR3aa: ASSWGTDTYEQY
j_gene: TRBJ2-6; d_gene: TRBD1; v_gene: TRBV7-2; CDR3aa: ASSLAGTGLLSGANVLT
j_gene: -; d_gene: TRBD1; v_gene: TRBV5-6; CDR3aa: ASSLGTGGAYEQY
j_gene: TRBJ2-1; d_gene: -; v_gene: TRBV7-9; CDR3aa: ASSRLEGSNEQF
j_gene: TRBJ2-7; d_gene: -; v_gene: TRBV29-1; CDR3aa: SVGEGEGGEQY
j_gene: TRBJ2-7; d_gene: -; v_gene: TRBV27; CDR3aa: ASSLYGFMVYEQY
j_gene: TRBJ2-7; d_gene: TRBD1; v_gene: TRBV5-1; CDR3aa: ASSSTSTGQGGSYEQY
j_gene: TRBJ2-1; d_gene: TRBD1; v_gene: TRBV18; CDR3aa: ASRSGQGNEQF
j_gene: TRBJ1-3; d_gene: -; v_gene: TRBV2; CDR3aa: ASSISGNTIY
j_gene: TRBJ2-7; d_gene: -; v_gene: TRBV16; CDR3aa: ASSQTRGGYEQY
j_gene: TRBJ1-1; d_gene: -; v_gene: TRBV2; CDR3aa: ASRQGGAEAF
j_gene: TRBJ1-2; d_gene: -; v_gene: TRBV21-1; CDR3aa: ASSKYSPPGTGYSYGYT
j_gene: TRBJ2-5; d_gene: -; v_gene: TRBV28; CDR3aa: ASSSQTGSETQY
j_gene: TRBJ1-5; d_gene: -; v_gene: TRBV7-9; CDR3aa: ASSLQDSNQPQH